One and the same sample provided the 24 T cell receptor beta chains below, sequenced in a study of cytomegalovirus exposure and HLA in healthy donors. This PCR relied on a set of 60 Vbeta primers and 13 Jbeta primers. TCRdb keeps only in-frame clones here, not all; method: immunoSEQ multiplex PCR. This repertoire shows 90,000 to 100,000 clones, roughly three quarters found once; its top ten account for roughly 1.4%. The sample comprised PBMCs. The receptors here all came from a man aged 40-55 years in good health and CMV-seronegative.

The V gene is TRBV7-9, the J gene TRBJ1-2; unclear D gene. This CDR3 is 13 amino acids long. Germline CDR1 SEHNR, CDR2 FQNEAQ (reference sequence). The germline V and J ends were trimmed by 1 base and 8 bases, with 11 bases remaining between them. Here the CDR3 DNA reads TGTGCCAGCAGCTTAGGAGGGCGCGCCGGCTACACCTTC. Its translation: CASSLGGRAGYTF.

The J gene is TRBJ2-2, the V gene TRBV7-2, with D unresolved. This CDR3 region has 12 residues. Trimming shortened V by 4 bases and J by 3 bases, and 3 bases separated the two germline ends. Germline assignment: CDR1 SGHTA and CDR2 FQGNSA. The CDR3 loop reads CASSSDTGELFF. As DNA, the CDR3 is TGTGCCAGCAGCTCAGACACCGGGGAGCTGTTTTTT.

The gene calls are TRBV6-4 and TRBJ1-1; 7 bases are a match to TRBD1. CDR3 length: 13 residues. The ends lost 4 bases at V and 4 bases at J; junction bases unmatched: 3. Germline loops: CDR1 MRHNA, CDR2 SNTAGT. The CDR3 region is CASSGYRGTEAFF. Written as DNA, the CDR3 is TGTGCCAGCAGTGGATACAGGGGCACTGAAGCTTTCTTT.

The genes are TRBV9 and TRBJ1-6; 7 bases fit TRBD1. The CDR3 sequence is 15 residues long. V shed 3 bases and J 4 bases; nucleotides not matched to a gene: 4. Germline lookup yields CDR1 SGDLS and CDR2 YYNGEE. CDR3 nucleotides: TGTGCCAGCAGCGCCTCGACAGGGTATAATTCACCCCTCCACTTT. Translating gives CASSASTGYNSPLHF. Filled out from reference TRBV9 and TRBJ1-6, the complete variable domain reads DSGVTQTPKHLITATGQRVTLRCSPRSGDLSVYWYQQSLDQGLQFLIQYYNGEERAKGNILERFSAQQFPDLHSELNLSSLELGDSALYFCASSASTGYNSPLHFGNGTRLTVT.

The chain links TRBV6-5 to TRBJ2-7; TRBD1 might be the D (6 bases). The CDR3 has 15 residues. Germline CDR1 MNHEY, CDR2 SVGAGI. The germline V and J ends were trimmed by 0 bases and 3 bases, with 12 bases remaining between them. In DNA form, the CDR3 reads TGTGCCAGCAGTTACTCGAGCCAGGGGATCTACGAGCAGTACTTC. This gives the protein CASSYSSQGIYEQYF.

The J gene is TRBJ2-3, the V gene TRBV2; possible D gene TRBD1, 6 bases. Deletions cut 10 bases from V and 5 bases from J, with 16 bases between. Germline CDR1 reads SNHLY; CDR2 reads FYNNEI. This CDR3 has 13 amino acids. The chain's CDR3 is CAKQDSRGDTQYF. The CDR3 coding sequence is TGTGCCAAACAGGACAGCAGGGGAGATACGCAGTATTTT.

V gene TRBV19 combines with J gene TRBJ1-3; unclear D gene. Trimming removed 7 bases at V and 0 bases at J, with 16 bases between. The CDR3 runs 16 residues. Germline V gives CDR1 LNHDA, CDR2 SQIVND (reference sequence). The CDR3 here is CASTPVSGSSGNTIYF. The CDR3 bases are TGTGCCAGTACCCCCGTGTCGGGGTCCTCTGGAAACACCATATATTTT.

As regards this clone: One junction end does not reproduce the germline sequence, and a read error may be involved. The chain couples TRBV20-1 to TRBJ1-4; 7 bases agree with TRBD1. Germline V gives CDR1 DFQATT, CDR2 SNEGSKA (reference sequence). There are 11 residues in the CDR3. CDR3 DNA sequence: TGCAGTGCTAAAGAGGGACAGCGCCATAGCTTT. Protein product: CSAKEGQRHSF.

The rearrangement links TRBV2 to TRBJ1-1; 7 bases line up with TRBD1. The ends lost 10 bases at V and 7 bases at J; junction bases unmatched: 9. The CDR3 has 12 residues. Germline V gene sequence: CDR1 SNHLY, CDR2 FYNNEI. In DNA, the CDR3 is TGTGCCACCGGGACAGCGAGGAGTGAAGCTTTCTTT. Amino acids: CATGTARSEAFF.

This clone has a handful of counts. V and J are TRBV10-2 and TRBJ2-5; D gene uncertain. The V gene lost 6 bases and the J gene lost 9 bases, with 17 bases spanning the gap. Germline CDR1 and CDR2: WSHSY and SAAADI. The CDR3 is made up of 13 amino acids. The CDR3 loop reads CASSGVRSRAQYF. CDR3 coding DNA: TGCGCCAGCAGCGGTGTTAGGAGTCGCGCCCAGTACTTC.

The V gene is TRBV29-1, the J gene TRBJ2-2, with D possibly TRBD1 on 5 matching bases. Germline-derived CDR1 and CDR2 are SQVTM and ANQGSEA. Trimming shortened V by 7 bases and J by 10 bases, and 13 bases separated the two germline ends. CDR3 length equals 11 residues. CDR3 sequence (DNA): TGCAGCGCCAGGACATTTGAGGAGCTGTTTTTT. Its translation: CSARTFEELFF.

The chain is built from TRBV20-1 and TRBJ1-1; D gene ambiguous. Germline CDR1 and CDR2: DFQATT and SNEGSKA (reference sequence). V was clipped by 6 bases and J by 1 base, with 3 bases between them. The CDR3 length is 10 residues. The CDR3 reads CSASNTEAFF. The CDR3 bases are TGCAGTGCCTCGAACACTGAAGCTTTCTTT.

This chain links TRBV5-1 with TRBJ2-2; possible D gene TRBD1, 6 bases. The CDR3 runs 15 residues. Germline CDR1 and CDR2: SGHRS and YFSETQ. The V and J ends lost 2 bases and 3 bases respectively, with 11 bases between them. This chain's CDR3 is CASSLQGKYTGELFF. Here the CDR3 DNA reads TGCGCCAGCAGCTTACAGGGCAAGTACACCGGGGAGCTGTTTTTT.

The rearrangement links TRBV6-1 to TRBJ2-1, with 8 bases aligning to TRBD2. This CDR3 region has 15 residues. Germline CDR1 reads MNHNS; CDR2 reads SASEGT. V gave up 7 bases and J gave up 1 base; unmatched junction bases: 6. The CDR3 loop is CASTGGGWSYNEQFF. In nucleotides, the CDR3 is TGTGCCAGCACCGGGGGGGGTTGGTCCTACAATGAGCAGTTCTTC.

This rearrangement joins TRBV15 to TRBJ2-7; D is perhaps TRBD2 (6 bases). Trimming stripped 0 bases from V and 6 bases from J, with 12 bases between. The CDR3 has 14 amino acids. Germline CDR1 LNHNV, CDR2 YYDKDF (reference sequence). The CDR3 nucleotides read TGTGCCACCAGCAGAGATGGGATGGGAGGCGAGCAGTACTTC. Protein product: CATSRDGMGGEQYF.

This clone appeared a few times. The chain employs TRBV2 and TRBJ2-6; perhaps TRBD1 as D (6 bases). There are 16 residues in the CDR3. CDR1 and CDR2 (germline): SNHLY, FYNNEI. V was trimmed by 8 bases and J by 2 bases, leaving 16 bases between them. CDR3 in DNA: TGTGCCAGCTTCGGGACAATTCTTGCTGGGGCCAACGTCCTGACTTTC. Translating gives CASFGTILAGANVLTF.

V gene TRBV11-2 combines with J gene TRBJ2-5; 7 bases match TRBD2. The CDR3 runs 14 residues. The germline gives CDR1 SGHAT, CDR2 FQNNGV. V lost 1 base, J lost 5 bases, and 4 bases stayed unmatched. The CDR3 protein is CASSLGGGVETQYF. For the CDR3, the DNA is TGTGCCAGCAGCTTAGGTGGGGGGGTGGAGACCCAGTACTTC.

This CDR3 reads CAVELRDSNYGYTF. CDR3 DNA sequence: TGTGCAGTCGAGTTAAGGGACAGCAACTATGGCTACACCTTC. The rearrangement joins TRBV2 to TRBJ1-2, with 7 bases aligning to TRBD1. Germline assignment: CDR1 SNHLY and CDR2 FYNNEI. The CDR3 consists of 14 residues.

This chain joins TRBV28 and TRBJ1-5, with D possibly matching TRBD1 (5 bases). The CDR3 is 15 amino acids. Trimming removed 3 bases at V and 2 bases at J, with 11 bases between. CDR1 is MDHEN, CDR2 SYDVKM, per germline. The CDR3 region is CASSFPGKGNQPQHF. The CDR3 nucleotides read TGTGCCAGCAGTTTCCCAGGGAAGGGCAATCAGCCCCAGCATTTT.

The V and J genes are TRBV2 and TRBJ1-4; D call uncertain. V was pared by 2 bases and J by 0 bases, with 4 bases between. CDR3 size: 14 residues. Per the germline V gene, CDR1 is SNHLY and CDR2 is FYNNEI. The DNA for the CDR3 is TGTGCCAGCAGTGAAATATCAACTAATGAAAAACTGTTTTTT. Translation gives CASSEISTNEKLFF.

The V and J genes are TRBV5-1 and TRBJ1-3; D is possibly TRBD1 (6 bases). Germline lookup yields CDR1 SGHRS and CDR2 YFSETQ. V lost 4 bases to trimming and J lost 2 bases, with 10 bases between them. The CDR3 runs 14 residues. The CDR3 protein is CASSRDKAGNTIYF. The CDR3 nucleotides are TGCGCCAGCAGCAGGGACAAGGCTGGAAACACCATATATTTT.

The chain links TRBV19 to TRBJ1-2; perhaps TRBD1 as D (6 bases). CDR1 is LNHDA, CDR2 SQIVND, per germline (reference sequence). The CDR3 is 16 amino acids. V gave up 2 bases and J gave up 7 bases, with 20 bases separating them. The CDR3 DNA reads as TGTGCCAGTAGTATATCCGATGACGGGACATCCCGTGGCTACACCTTC. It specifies CASSISDDGTSRGYTF.

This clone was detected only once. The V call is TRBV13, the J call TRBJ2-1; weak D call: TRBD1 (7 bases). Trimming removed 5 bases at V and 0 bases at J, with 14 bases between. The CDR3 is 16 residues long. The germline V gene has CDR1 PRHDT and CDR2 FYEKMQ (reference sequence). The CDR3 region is CASSPQGGSSYNEQFF. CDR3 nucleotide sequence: TGTGCCAGCAGCCCCCAGGGGGGCAGCTCCTACAATGAGCAGTTCTTC. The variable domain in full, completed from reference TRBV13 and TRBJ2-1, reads AAGVIQSPRHLIKEKRETATLKCYPIPRHDTVYWYQQGPGQDPQFLISFYEKMQSDKGSIPDRFSAQQFSDYHSELNMSSLELGDSALYFCASSPQGGSSYNEQFFGPGTRLTVL.

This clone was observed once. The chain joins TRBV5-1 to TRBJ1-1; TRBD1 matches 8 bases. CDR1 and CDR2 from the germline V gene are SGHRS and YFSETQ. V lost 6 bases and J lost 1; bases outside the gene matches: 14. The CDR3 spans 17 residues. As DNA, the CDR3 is TGCGCCAGCACCTTTATAACAGGGGGAGGCGCGAACACTGAAGCTTTCTTT. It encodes CASTFITGGGANTEAFF.